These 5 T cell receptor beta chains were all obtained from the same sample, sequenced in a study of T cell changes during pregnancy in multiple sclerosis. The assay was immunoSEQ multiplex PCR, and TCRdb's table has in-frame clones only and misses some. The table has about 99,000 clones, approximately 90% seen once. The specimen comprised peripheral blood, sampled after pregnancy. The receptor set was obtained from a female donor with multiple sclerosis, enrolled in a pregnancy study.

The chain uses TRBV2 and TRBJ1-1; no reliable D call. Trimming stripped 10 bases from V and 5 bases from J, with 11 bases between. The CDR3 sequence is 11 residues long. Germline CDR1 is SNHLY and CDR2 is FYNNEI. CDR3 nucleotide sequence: TGTGCCACCCGCGGGAGGACTGAAGCTTTCTTT. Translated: CATRGRTEAFF. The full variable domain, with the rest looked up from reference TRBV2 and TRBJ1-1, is EPEVTQTPSHQVTQMGQEVILRCVPISNHLYFYWYRQILGQKVEFLVSFYNNEISEKSEIFDDQFSVERPDGSNFTLKIRSTKLEDSAMYFCATRGRTEAFFGQGTRLTVV.

The CDR3 is CASSRWSVGELFF. CDR3 DNA: TGTGCCAGCAGTCGATGGAGTGTCGGGGAGCTGTTTTTT. V usage is TRBV5-8 and J usage is TRBJ2-2; D uncertain. Per the germline V gene, CDR1 is SGHTS and CDR2 is YDEGEE. The CDR3 extends over 13 amino acids. V was trimmed by 5 bases and J by 7 bases, leaving 12 bases between them.

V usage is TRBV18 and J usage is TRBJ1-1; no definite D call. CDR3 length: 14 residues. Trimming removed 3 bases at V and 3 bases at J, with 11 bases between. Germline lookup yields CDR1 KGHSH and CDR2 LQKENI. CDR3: CASSPKNRDTEAFF. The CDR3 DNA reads TGTGCCAGCTCACCGAAGAATAGAGACACTGAAGCTTTCTTT.

The CDR3 region has the DNA TGCAGCGTTGAAAGCGTTCGCCCGAGGGACACTGAAGCTTTCTTT. Residues: CSVESVRPRDTEAFF. J is TRBJ1-1 and V is TRBV29-1, with D hard to call. The germline gives CDR1 SQVTM, CDR2 ANQGSEA. V shed 2 bases and J shed 3 bases, with 16 bases lying between them. This CDR3 region has 15 residues. Full variable domain (remainder filled in from reference TRBV29-1 and TRBJ1-1): SAVISQKPSRDICQRGTSLTIQCQVDSQVTMMFWYRQQPGQSLTLIATANQGSEATYESGFVIDKFPISRPNLTFSTLTVSNMSPEDSSIYLCSVESVRPRDTEAFFGQGTRLTVV.

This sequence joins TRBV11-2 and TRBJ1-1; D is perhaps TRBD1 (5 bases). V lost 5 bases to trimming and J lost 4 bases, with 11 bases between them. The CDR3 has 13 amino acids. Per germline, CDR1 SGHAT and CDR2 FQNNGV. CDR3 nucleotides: TGTGCCAGCAGCCCCGGGGGGAGCACTGAAGCTTTCTTT. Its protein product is CASSPGGSTEAFF.